The 13 T cell receptor beta chains reported below all come from one sample, sequenced in a study of human thymus T cells. Only in-frame clones appear in the TCRdb table, and some are missing; sequencing was by immunoSEQ multiplex PCR. Of some 44,000 clones in the sample, 85% to 95% were seen once. Sequencing was performed on blood. These receptors were taken from a girl younger than two with a congenital heart defect but otherwise immunologically healthy.

The rearrangement links TRBV6-1 to TRBJ2-7; no clear D. The CDR3 sequence is 14 residues long. The germline gives CDR1 MNHNS, CDR2 SASEGT. V was pared by 0 bases and J by 3 bases, with 9 bases between. The chain's CDR3 is CASSEALRGYEQYF. CDR3 sequence (DNA): TGTGCCAGCAGTGAAGCGCTTCGAGGCTACGAGCAGTACTTC.

This chain joins TRBV5-1 and TRBJ1-2, with 11 bases matching TRBD1. Trimming at V came to 5 bases and at J to 1 base, leaving 1 base not matched to a gene. CDR1 and CDR2 (germline): SGHRS, YFSETQ. This CDR3 spans 14 amino acids. CDR3: CASRGQGGNYGYTF. The CDR3 coding sequence is TGCGCCAGCAGGGGACAGGGGGGTAACTATGGCTACACCTTC. The variable domain in full, with the rest retrieved from reference TRBV5-1 and TRBJ1-2, is KAGVTQTPRYLIKTRGQQVTLSCSPISGHRSVSWYQQTPGQGLQFLFEYFSETQRNKGNFPGRFSGRQFSNSRSEMNVSTLELGDSALYLCASRGQGGNYGYTFGSGTRLTVV.

V and J are TRBV27 and TRBJ1-5; D ambiguous. CDR3 length: 13 residues. Germline V gene data show CDR1 as MNHEY and CDR2 as SMNVEV (reference sequence). V was cut by 3 bases and J by 1 base, with 4 bases left in between. CDR3 coding DNA: TGTGCCAGCAGTTTCCAGAGCAATCAGCCCCAGCATTTT. Its protein product is CASSFQSNQPQHF.

The chain joins TRBV4-1 to TRBJ1-6; D might be TRBD1 (6 bases). The germline V gene encodes CDR1 MGHRA and CDR2 YSYEKL. Trimming removed 5 bases from V and 5 bases from J, with 13 bases in between. CDR3 length: 15 residues. DNA for the CDR3: TGCGCCAGCAGCGAGACAGGTGGCGATAATTCACCCCTCCACTTT. Amino acid sequence: CASSETGGDNSPLHF.

CDR3 sequence: CASSYFAGGPYEQYF. CDR3 in DNA: TGTGCCAGCAGTTACTTTGCCGGGGGACCCTACGAGCAGTACTTC. The J gene is TRBJ2-7, the V gene TRBV6-5, with D tentatively TRBD2 (6 bases). The V and J ends lost 1 base and 2 bases respectively, with 12 bases between them. The CDR3 covers 15 residues. CDR1 MNHEY and CDR2 SVGAGI come from the germline V gene.

The J gene is TRBJ2-3, the V gene TRBV6-5; a weak D match, TRBD2 (6 bases). The CDR3 has 13 residues. Trimming took off 7 bases at V and 3 bases at J, with 11 bases between the two ends. The germline V gene encodes CDR1 MNHEY and CDR2 SVGAGI. CDR3 DNA sequence: TGTGCCAGCAAGGCGGCGGGAACAGATACGCAGTATTTT. It translates to CASKAAGTDTQYF.

As concerns this clone: Since no conserved phenylalanine or tryptophan closes the CDR3, a read error is the likely cause. No DNA is shown, since the ends of the CDR3 on it are uncertain; the CDR3 is the one TCRdb lists. The chain combines TRBV6-5 with TRBJ2-7. Both ends counted, the CDR3 spans 13 residues. The germline CDR1 and CDR2 sequences are MNHEY and SVGAGI. The CDR3: CASSYSTPRDPIN.

This chain uses TRBV7-2 with TRBJ1-1; tentative D call: TRBD1 (5 bases). Trimming removed 2 bases at V and 10 bases at J, with 20 bases between. The CDR3 has 15 residues. Germline CDR1 and CDR2: SGHTA and FQGNSA. Here the CDR3 DNA reads TGTGCCAGCAGCTTATCGGCACTTAATTCAGGGACAGCTTTCTTT. Translation: CASSLSALNSGTAFF.

This clone appeared a single time. The chain has TRBV6-5 and TRBJ2-7; the match to TRBD2 covers 8 bases. The CDR3 is 15 amino acids. The V gene end was trimmed by 2 bases and the J gene end by 2 bases; junction bases not matched to a gene: 5. Germline V gives CDR1 MNHEY, CDR2 SVGAGI. CDR3 DNA: TGTGCCAGCAGTTACGGAGCGGGAGCCCCCTACGAGCAGTACTTC. It specifies CASSYGAGAPYEQYF.

V and J are TRBV29-1 and TRBJ2-3, with D possibly matching TRBD2 (5 bases). Trimming cost V 3 bases and J 6 bases, with 16 bases left between them. The CDR3 consists of 14 residues. CDR1 SQVTM and CDR2 ANQGSEA come from the germline V gene. CDR3 sequence reads: CSVDEGDVGDTQYF. CDR3 bases: TGCAGCGTTGATGAGGGAGACGTAGGGGATACGCAGTATTTT.

The rearrangement uses TRBV7-6 and TRBJ2-1; D unclear. V lost 2 bases to trimming and J lost 5 bases, with 19 bases between them. Germline CDR1 is SGHVS and CDR2 is FNYEAQ. This CDR3 comprises 17 residues. The CDR3 region is CASSLSGRSRKHNEQFF. CDR3 bases: TGTGCCAGCAGCTTATCCGGACGATCCAGAAAGCACAATGAGCAGTTCTTC. Full variable domain (rest looked up from reference TRBV7-6 and TRBJ2-1): GAGVSQSPRYKVTKRGQDVALRCDPISGHVSLYWYRQALGQGPEFLTYFNYEAQQDKSGLPNDRFSAERPEGSISTLTIQRTEQRDSAMYRCASSLSGRSRKHNEQFFGPGTRLTVL.

The chain links TRBV29-1 to TRBJ1-2; tentative D call: TRBD1 (5 bases). CDR3 length equals 12 residues. V was pared by 4 bases and J by 3 bases, with 9 bases between. Germline V CDR1 and CDR2: SQVTM, ANQGSEA. This CDR3 is CSVAVRDYGYTF. In nucleotides, the CDR3 is TGCAGCGTTGCGGTCAGGGACTATGGCTACACCTTC.

This rearrangement joins TRBV2 to TRBJ1-2, with 8 bases fitting TRBD1. V was clipped by 4 bases and J by 2 bases; unmatched bases: 3. The CDR3 length is 14 residues. Germline CDR1 SNHLY, CDR2 FYNNEI. CDR3 DNA sequence: TGTGCCAGCAGTGTTGACAGGGGAAACTATGGCTACACCTTC. Its protein product is CASSVDRGNYGYTF.